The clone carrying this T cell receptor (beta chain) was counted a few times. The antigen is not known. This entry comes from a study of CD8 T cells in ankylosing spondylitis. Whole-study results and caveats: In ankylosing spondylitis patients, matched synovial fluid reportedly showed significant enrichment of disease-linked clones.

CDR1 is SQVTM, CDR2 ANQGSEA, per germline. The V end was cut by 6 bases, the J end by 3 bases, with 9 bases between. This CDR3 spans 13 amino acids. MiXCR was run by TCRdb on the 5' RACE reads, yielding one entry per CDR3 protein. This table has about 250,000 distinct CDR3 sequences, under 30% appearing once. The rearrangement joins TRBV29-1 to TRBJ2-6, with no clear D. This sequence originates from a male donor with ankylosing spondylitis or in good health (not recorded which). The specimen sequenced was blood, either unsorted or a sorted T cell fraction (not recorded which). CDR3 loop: CSVAHGGANVLTF. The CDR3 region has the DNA TGCAGCGTAGCCCACGGTGGGGCCAACGTCCTGACTTTC.